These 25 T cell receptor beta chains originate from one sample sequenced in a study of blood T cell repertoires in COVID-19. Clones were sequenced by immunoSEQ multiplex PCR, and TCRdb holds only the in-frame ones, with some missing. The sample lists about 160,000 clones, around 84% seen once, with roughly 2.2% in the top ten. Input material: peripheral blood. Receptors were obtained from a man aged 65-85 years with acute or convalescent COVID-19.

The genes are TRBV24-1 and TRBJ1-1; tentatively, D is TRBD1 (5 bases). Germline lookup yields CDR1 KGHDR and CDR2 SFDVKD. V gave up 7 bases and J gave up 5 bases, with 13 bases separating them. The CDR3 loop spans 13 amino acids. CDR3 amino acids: CATRDTTRTEAFF. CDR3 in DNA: TGTGCCACCAGGGACACAACGCGGACTGAAGCTTTCTTT.

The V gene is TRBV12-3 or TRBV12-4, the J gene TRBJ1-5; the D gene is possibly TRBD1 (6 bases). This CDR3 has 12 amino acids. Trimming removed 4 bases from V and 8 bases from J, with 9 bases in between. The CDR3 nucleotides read TGTGCCAGCAGTTCGACAGGAGAGCCCCAGCATTTT. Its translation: CASSSTGEPQHF.

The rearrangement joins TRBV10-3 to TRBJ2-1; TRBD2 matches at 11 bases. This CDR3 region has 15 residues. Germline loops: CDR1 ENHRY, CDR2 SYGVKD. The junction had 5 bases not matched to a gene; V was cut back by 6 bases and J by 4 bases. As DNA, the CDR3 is TGTGCCATCAGCCCGGGACTAGCGGCTTACAATGAGCAGTTCTTC. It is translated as CAISPGLAAYNEQFF.

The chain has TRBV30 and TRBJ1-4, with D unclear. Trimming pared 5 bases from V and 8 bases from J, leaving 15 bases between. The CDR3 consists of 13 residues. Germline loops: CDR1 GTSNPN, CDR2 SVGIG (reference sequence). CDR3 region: CAWGRQAEEKLFF. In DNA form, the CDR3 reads TGTGCCTGGGGAAGGCAGGCCGAGGAAAAACTGTTTTTT.

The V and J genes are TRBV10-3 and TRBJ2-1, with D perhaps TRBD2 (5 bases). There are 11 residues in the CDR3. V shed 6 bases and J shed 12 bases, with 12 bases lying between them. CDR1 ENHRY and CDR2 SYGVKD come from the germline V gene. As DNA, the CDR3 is TGTGCCATCAGCGATAGCGACCGGCAGTTCTTC. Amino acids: CAISDSDRQFF.

In DNA form, the CDR3 reads TGTGCCAGCAGCTTAGAACCAGGGGGGACTGAAGCTTTCTTT. Translation: CASSLEPGGTEAFF. The V gene is TRBV7-9, the J gene TRBJ1-1, with TRBD1 matching 7 bases. The CDR3 runs 14 residues. Per the germline V gene, CDR1 is SEHNR and CDR2 is FQNEAQ (reference sequence). V gave up 1 base and J gave up 5 bases; unmatched junction bases: 4.

CDR3: CASSNIIGYTF. In nucleotides, the CDR3 is TGTGCCAGCAGCAATATAATCGGCTACACCTTC. The genes are TRBV7-9 and TRBJ1-2; D is uncertain. The CDR3 is made up of 11 amino acids. Trimming took off 5 bases at V and 8 bases at J, with 9 bases between the two ends. CDR1 is SEHNR and CDR2 is FQNEAQ in the germline V gene (reference sequence).

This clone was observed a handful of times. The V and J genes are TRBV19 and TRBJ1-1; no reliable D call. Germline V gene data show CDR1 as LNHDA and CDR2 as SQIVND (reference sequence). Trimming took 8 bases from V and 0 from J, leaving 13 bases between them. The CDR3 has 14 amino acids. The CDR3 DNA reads TGTGCCAGTGAAAAGGGCGGGGTGAACACTGAAGCTTTCTTT. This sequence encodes CASEKGGVNTEAFF.

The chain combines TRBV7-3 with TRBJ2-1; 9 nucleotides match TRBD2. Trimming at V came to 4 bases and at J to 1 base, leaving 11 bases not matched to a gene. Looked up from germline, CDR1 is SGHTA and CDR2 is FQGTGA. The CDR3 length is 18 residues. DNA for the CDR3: TGTGCCAGCAGCTCTAATTCTCATAGCGGGAGTTCCTACAATGAGCAGTTCTTC. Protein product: CASSSNSHSGSSYNEQFF.

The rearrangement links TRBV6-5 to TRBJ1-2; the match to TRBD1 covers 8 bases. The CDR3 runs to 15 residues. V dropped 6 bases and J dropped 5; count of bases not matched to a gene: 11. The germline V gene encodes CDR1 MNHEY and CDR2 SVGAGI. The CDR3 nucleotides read TGTGCCAGCAGCCAAGCCTGGACAGGGATATATGGCTACACCTTC. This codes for CASSQAWTGIYGYTF.

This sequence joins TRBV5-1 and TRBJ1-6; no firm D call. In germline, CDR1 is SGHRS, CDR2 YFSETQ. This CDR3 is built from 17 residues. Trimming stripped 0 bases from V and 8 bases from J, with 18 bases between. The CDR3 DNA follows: TGCGCCAGCAGCTTGGCCTTTAACAGTTTTCTGGATTCACCCCTCCACTTT. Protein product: CASSLAFNSFLDSPLHF.

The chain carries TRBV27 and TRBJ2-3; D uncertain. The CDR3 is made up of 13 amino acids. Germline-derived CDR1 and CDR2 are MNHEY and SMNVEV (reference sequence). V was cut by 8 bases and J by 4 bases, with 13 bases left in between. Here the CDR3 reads CASRLSLPDTQYF. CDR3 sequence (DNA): TGTGCCAGCCGACTCTCTTTACCAGATACGCAGTATTTT.

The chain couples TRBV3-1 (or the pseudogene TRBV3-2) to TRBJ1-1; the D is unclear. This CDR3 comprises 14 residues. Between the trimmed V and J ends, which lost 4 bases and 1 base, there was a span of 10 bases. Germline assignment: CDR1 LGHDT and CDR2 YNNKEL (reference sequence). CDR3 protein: CASSPRGRNTEAFF. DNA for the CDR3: TGTGCCAGCAGCCCTCGCGGAAGGAACACTGAAGCTTTCTTT.

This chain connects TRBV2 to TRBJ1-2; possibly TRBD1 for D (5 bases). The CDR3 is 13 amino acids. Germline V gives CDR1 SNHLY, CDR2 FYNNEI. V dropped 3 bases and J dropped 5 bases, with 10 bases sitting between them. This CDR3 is CASSEFRDYGYTF. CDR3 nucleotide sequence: TGTGCCAGCAGTGAGTTCAGGGATTATGGCTACACCTTC.

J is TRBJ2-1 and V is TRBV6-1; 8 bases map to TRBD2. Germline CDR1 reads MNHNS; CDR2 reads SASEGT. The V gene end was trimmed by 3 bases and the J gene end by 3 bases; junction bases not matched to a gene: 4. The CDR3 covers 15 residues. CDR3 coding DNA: TGTGCCAGCAGTGAGGGAAGCGGGGGCTACAATGAGCAGTTCTTC. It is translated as CASSEGSGGYNEQFF.

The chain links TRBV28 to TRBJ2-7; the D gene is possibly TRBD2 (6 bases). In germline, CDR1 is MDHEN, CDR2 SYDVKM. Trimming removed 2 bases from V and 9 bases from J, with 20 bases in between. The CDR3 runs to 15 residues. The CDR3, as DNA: TGTGCCAGCAGTTTAGGGCAGAGAAGGCGGGGAGGGCAGTACTTC. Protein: CASSLGQRRRGGQYF.

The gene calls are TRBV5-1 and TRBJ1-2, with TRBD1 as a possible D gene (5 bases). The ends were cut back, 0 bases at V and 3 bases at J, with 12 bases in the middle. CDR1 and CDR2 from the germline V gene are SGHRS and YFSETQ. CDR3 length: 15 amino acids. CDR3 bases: TGCGCCAGCAGCTTGGGCGGGGCTGCGGACTATGGCTACACCTTC. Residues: CASSLGGAADYGYTF.

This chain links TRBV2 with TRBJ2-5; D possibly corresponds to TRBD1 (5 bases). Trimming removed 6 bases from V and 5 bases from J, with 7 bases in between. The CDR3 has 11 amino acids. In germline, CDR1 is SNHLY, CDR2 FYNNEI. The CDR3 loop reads CASRGVETQYF. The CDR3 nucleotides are TGTGCCAGCAGAGGGGTGGAGACCCAGTACTTC.

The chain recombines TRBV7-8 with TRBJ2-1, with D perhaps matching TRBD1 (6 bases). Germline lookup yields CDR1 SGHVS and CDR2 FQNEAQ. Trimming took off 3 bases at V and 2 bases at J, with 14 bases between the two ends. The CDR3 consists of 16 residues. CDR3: CASSFIGRQAYNEQFF. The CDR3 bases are TGTGCCAGCAGCTTCATCGGTCGACAGGCCTACAATGAGCAGTTCTTC.

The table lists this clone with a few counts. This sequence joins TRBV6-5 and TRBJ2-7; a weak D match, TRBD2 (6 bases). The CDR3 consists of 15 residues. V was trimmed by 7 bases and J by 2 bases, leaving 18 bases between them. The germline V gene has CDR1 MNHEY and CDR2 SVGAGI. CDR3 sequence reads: CASTPMEGFAYEQYF. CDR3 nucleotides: TGTGCCAGCACCCCGATGGAGGGGTTCGCCTACGAGCAGTACTTC.

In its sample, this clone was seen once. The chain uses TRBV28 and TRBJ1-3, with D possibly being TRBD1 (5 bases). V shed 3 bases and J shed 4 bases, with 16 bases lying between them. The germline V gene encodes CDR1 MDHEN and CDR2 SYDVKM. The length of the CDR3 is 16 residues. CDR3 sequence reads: CASSFLGAISGNTIYF. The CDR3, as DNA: TGTGCCAGCAGTTTCCTAGGGGCCATCTCCGGAAACACCATATATTTT.

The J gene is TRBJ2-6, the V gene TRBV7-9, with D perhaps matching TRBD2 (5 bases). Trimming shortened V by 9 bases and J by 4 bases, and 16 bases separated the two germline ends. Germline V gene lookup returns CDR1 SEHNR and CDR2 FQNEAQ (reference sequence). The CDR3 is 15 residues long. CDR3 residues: CASCRGSSGANVLTF. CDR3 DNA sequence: TGTGCCAGTTGCCGGGGATCCTCCGGGGCCAACGTCCTGACTTTC.

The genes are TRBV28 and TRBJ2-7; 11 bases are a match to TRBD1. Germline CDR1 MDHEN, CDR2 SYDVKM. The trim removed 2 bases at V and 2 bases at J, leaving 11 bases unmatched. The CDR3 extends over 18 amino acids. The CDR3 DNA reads TGTGCCAGCAGTTTACAGGGACAGGGGGGATATTCGACCTACGAGCAGTACTTC. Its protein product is CASSLQGQGGYSTYEQYF. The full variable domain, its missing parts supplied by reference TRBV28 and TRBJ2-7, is DVKVTQSSRYLVKRTGEKVFLECVQDMDHENMFWYRQDPGLGLRLIYFSYDVKMKEKGDIPEGYSVSREKKERFSLILESASTNQTSMYLCASSLQGQGGYSTYEQYFGPGTRLTVT.

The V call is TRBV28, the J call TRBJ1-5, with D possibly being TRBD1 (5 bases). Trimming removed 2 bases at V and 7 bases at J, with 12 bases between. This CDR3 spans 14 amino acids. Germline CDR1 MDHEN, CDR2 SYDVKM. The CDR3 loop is CASSLSQGGQPQHF. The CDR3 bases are TGTGCCAGCAGTTTAAGCCAGGGAGGGCAGCCCCAGCATTTT.

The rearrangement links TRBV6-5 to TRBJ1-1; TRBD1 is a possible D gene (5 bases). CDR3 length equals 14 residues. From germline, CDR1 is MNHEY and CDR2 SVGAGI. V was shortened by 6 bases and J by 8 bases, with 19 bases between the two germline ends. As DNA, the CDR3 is TGTGCCAGCAGCCTTCAAGCCGGGGACTGGGAAGCTTTCTTT. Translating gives CASSLQAGDWEAFF.